These 3 T cell receptor beta chains came from one sample sequenced in a study of technical replicates of blood from several donors. Assay used: immunoSEQ multiplex PCR; TCRdb lists only in-frame clones, some missing. The sample has 75,000 to 90,000 clones, more than 85% seen once. The source material was T cells isolated from PBMCs. These receptor sequences come from a human donor in good health.

V is TRBV7-8 and J is TRBJ2-5, with D unresolved. Germline-derived CDR1 and CDR2 are SGHVS and FQNEAQ. This CDR3 is built from 15 residues. V was clipped by 1 base and J by 2 bases, with 11 bases between them. CDR3 in DNA: TGTGCCAGCAGCTTAGTTCCGAGCGTACAAGAGACCCAGTACTTC. Residues: CASSLVPSVQETQYF. The full variable domain, in which reference TRBV7-8 and TRBJ2-5 provide the parts outside the CDR3, is GAGVSQSPRYKVAKRGQDVALRCDPISGHVSLFWYQQALGQGPEFLTYFQNEAQLDKSGLPSDRFFAERPEGSVSTLKIQRTQQEDSAVYLCASSLVPSVQETQYFGPGTRLLVL.

This chain joins TRBV9 and TRBJ2-3; 11 nucleotides align to TRBD2. Germline CDR1 SGDLS, CDR2 YYNGEE. The ends lost 3 bases at V and 11 bases at J; junction bases unmatched: 14. This CDR3 region has 16 residues. This CDR3 reads CASSATSGNSGGGQYF. In DNA form, the CDR3 reads TGTGCCAGCAGCGCGACTAGCGGGAATTCTGGTGGTGGGCAGTATTTT.

This chain connects TRBV7-9 to TRBJ2-7, with 10 positions matching TRBD1. The CDR3 totals 16 residues. V trimming: 1 base; J trimming: 5 bases; junction bases outside the gene matches: 8. The germline V gene encodes CDR1 SEHNR and CDR2 FQNEAQ (reference sequence). CDR3 DNA sequence: TGTGCCAGCAGCTTAGATTCGGGACAGGGGCGCCACGAGCAGTACTTC. Translation gives CASSLDSGQGRHEQYF.